The following is a T cell receptor (beta chain) sequence with its context. The antigen is unknown. This record belongs to a study of CD8+ T cells in alopecia areata. Study results and caveats: Persistence of many expanded lesional clones was seen in scalp and blood during tofacitinib. Among the cells sequenced in scalp samples are also the resident alphabeta T cells of normal skin. Affected scalp, especially in alopecia totalis/universalis, had a higher clonality than normal scalp did.

Indicated treatment: oral pan-JAK inhibitor, 5-10 mg twice daily. Peripheral blood samples and lesional scalp punch biopsies were obtained from alopecia areata patients. With V trimmed by 5 bases and J by 1 base, 10 bases remained unmatched. Germline CDR1 is SGHTA and CDR2 is FQGNSA. The CDR3 spans 16 residues. Extracted RNA was reverse transcribed into cDNA, the sequencing template. Here immunoSEQ multiplex PCR was the method, and the copy in TCRdb shows in-frame clones only, minus some. The data hold around 270,000 clones, with over 45% observed a single time. This chain links TRBV7-2 with TRBJ1-1; 7 nucleotides match TRBD1. This TCR came from a human donor with alopecia areata. The sequenced sample was CD4+ T cells sorted from blood, obtained at week 24, from a patient treated with tofacitinib. Here the CDR3 DNA reads TGTGCCAGCAGCACCCGGACAGGCTCCCCGAACACTGAAGCTTTCTTT. Translated: CASSTRTGSPNTEAFF.